Shown below are 6 T cell receptor beta chains from a single sample sequenced in a study of blood T cells in healthy people across ages. The use of a sample-barcoded 5' primer and a J-beta primer mix characterized a second PCR of 7 to 11 cycles. Via MiXCR, TCRdb re-called the 5' RACE reads, giving one row per CDR3 protein. This sample has about 580,000 distinct CDR3 sequences, with more than 45% found just once. The sequenced material came from blood. The receptor set was obtained from a man older than 75 in good health.

This clonotype was observed a handful of times. V and J are TRBV6-5 and TRBJ2-3; 10 nucleotides agree with TRBD2. In germline, CDR1 is MNHEY, CDR2 SVGAGI. V was clipped by 0 bases and J by 11 bases; unmatched bases: 14. This CDR3 is 17 amino acids long. Here the CDR3 reads CASSYSSSSGRENEQYF. The DNA for the CDR3 is TGTGCCAGCAGTTACTCGAGTTCCAGCGGGAGGGAAAATGAGCAGTATTTT.

The chain employs TRBV27 and TRBJ2-3; 7 bases line up with TRBD1. This CDR3 has 14 residues. J was trimmed by 2 bases and V by 10 bases; bases with no gene match: 9. Germline V gene data show CDR1 as MNHEY and CDR2 as SMNVEV (reference sequence). Here the CDR3 DNA reads TGTGCCAACAGCCCGGGACAGCTCACAGATACGCAGTATTTT. This codes for CANSPGQLTDTQYF.

V usage is TRBV6-2 or TRBV6-3 and J usage is TRBJ2-7, with 7 bases identical to TRBD2. The ends lost 7 bases at V and 0 bases at J; junction bases unmatched: 18. The CDR3 has 18 residues. Germline lookup yields CDR1 MNHEY and CDR2 SVGEGT. The CDR3 loop reads CASIPTWEGPSLSYEQYF. The CDR3 coding sequence is TGTGCCAGCATTCCCACCTGGGAGGGGCCAAGTCTCTCCTACGAGCAGTACTTC.

This clonotype was counted a few times. The genes are TRBV4-3 and TRBJ2-1; D may correspond to TRBD1 or TRBD2 (7 bases each). Trimming pared 0 bases from V and 6 bases from J, leaving 15 bases between. Germline-derived CDR1 and CDR2 are LGHNA and YSLEER. The CDR3 contains 16 residues. The CDR3 here is CASSQDGQGGFNEQFF. The DNA for the CDR3 is TGCGCCAGCAGCCAAGATGGTCAGGGGGGGTTCAATGAGCAGTTCTTC.

DNA for the CDR3: TGCGCCAGCTCCGTCCTAAAAACCGGGACTAGCGGGGATGAGCAGTTCTTC. This gives the protein CASSVLKTGTSGDEQFF. The chain is built from TRBV10-2 and TRBJ2-1; 13 bases fit TRBD2. The germline V gene encodes CDR1 WSHSY and CDR2 SAAADI. This CDR3 region has 17 residues. With 8 bases clipped from V and 8 bases from J, the junction kept 15 bases outside the gene matches.

This clonotype has more than one count but fewer than ten. The V and J genes are TRBV29-1 and TRBJ2-5; 9 bases are shared with TRBD2. The V gene end was trimmed by 4 bases and the J gene end by 5 bases; junction bases not matched to a gene: 2. Germline CDR1 SQVTM, CDR2 ANQGSEA. This CDR3 is 12 amino acids long. The CDR3 nucleotides read TGCAGCGTTGTTAGCGGGAGTGAGACCCAGTACTTC. Its protein is CSVVSGSETQYF.